The T cell receptor beta chain described here comes from a study of T cells after yellow fever vaccination. Study outcomes and limitations: Weaker overall was a secondary response that nonetheless peaked faster, on day 5 versus 15. Abundant contaminating clonotypes from the bulk population could appear in FACS-sorted repertoires.

This clonotype appeared a few times. What it binds is unknown. The TCR cDNA carried a universal primer site and UMIs from 5'RACE template switching. One entry per CDR3 protein results from TCRdb running MiXCR on the 5' RACE reads. The sample carries a few hundred thousand distinct CDR3 sequences, around 20% recorded once. With 6 bases removed from V and 1 base from J, the gap between germline ends came to 13 bases. This CDR3 contains 15 residues. Germline CDR1 is LGHNA and CDR2 is YNFKEQ. Specimen: PBMCs, collected before the yellow fever booster vaccination. This clonotype originated in a man aged 18 to 29 who received the YFV17D yellow fever vaccine. The chain recombines TRBV4-2 with TRBJ1-5, with D hard to call. Written as DNA, the CDR3 is TGTGCCAGCAGTTCCGAGGTGACCAGCAATCAGCCCCAGCATTTT. It translates to CASSSEVTSNQPQHF.